This entry lists 31 T cell receptor beta chains sequenced from one sample in a study of blood T cells in healthy people across ages. For the second PCR, which ran for about 7 to 12 cycles, a sample-barcoded 5' primer and a J-beta primer mix were used. TCRdb redid the calling of the 5' RACE reads with MiXCR, one entry per CDR3 protein. The table has over 500,000 distinct CDR3 sequences, 52% seen once. The specimen was blood. The source of these receptors is a woman older than 75 in good health.

In its sample, this clonotype was seen many times. This rearrangement joins TRBV28 to TRBJ2-5; D is undetermined. Deletions cut 6 bases from V and 5 bases from J, with 16 bases between. This CDR3 is 14 amino acids long. Germline CDR1 MDHEN, CDR2 SYDVKM. The CDR3 sequence: CASSLTVAGETQYF. The CDR3 DNA follows: TGTGCCAGCAGCCTGACCGTAGCCGGGGAGACCCAGTACTTC.

This chain links TRBV11-2 with TRBJ2-3, with a possible D match to TRBD1 (6 bases). V was trimmed by 5 bases and J by 3 bases, leaving 12 bases between them. This CDR3 region has 14 residues. Per the germline V gene, CDR1 is SGHAT and CDR2 is FQNNGV. The CDR3 region has the DNA TGTGCCAGCAGCGTGGATACAGGGACAGATACGCAGTATTTT. Protein sequence: CASSVDTGTDTQYF.

Concerning this clonotype: A much larger clone lies one base from this, so it may be a read error. This chain uses TRBV5-1 with TRBJ2-7; D may be TRBD2 (6 bases). Trimming removed 4 bases at V and 3 bases at J, with 14 bases between. CDR1 is SGHRS, CDR2 YFSETQ, per germline. The CDR3 spans 14 residues. The CDR3 reads CASSATFGGYEQYF. The CDR3 DNA reads as TGCGCCAGCAGCGCAACCTTCGGGGGCTACGAGCAGTACTTC.

This chain joins TRBV5-1 and TRBJ1-6; no clear D gene. The germline gives CDR1 SGHRS, CDR2 YFSETQ. The CDR3 length is 16 residues. Trimming stripped 2 bases from V and 0 bases from J, with 9 bases between. The CDR3 sequence: CASSFDDISYNSPLHF. The CDR3 region has the DNA TGCGCCAGCAGCTTCGACGATATCTCCTATAATTCACCCCTCCACTTT. Variable domain in full (rest from reference TRBV5-1 and TRBJ1-6): KAGVTQTPRYLIKTRGQQVTLSCSPISGHRSVSWYQQTPGQGLQFLFEYFSETQRNKGNFPGRFSGRQFSNSRSEMNVSTLELGDSALYLCASSFDDISYNSPLHFGNGTRLTVT.

The CDR3 region is CASGARGYEQYF. The CDR3 nucleotides read TGTGCCAGCGGAGCCAGGGGCTACGAGCAGTACTTC. J is TRBJ2-5 and V is TRBV12-3 or TRBV12-4; maybe TRBD1 (6 bases). The tail of the sequence fits TRBJ2-7 better, so the J call may be wrong. This CDR3 spans 12 amino acids.

This clonotype showed up just a few times. V is TRBV28 and J is TRBJ2-3; D is perhaps TRBD2 (5 bases). The germline V and J ends were trimmed by 6 bases and 2 bases, with 18 bases remaining between them. The CDR3 is 16 residues long. Germline-derived CDR1 and CDR2 are MDHEN and SYDVKM. Written as DNA, the CDR3 is TGTGCCAGCAGACAACTAGGCCCCCCCCACACAGATACGCAGTATTTT. Translating gives CASRQLGPPHTDTQYF.

In this sample, this clonotype turned up once. The rearrangement joins TRBV4-2 to TRBJ1-6; a weak D match, TRBD1 (6 bases). The V and J ends lost 0 bases and 9 bases respectively, with 18 bases between them. The CDR3 is 17 amino acids. Per the germline V gene, CDR1 is LGHNA and CDR2 is YNFKEQ. The CDR3 region is CASSQEGGGDGASPLHF. Here the CDR3 DNA reads TGTGCCAGCAGCCAAGAGGGGGGGGGCGATGGGGCTTCACCCCTCCACTTT.

This rearrangement joins TRBV7-2 to TRBJ2-3, with D hard to call. Looked up from germline, CDR1 is SGHTA and CDR2 is FQGNSA. The CDR3 sequence is 14 residues long. Trimming shortened V by 0 bases and J by 3 bases, and 7 bases separated the two germline ends. The CDR3 reads CASSLATVTDTQYF. The CDR3 nucleotides are TGTGCCAGCAGCTTAGCGACGGTGACAGATACGCAGTATTTT. Drawing the rest from reference TRBV7-2 and TRBJ2-3, the complete variable domain is GAGVSQSPSNKVTEKGKDVELRCDPISGHTALYWYRQSLGQGLEFLIYFQGNSAPDKSGLPSDRFSAERTGGSVSTLTIQRTQQEDSAVYLCASSLATVTDTQYFGPGTRLTVL.

This clonotype was seen a single time. The chain carries TRBV28 and TRBJ2-4; D uncertain. Judging by the DNA end, TRBJ2-7 fits better; the J call may be wrong. Germline V CDR1 and CDR2: MDHEN, SYDVKM. The CDR3 is 11 residues long. The chain's CDR3 is CASSPQAEQYF. In DNA, the CDR3 is TGTGCCAGCAGTCCTCAGGCCGAGCAGTACTTC.

This clonotype was counted at least ten times. The V gene is TRBV7-2, the J gene TRBJ2-3, with a weak D call TRBD1 (6 bases). Germline loops: CDR1 SGHTA, CDR2 FQGNSA. The V gene lost 5 bases and the J gene lost 0 bases, with 18 bases spanning the gap. The CDR3 consists of 17 residues. As DNA, the CDR3 is TGTGCCAGCAGCCGGCCCTTCGGACAGAGAAGCACAGATACGCAGTATTTT. This sequence encodes CASSRPFGQRSTDTQYF.

This clonotype showed up just a few times. It may be a read error: a sequence one base away is much more abundant. The V and J genes are TRBV25-1 and TRBJ2-1; possibly TRBD1 or TRBD2 for D (5 bases each). V lost 7 bases, J lost 12 bases, and 13 bases lay in between. Per the germline V gene, CDR1 is MGHDK and CDR2 is SYGVNS. The CDR3 has 11 amino acids. The CDR3 loop reads CASTSFGGQFF. CDR3 bases: TGTGCCAGCACGAGCTTTGGGGGGCAGTTCTTC.

The V gene is TRBV12-3 or TRBV12-4, the J gene TRBJ1-4; 7 nucleotides match TRBD1. CDR3 length: 15 amino acids. The V gene end was trimmed by 6 bases and the J gene end by 4 bases; junction bases not matched to a gene: 8. The DNA for the CDR3 is TGTGCCAGCAGGGAAACCGGGACAGTTAATGAAAAACTGTTTTTT. Residues: CASRETGTVNEKLFF.

The chain joins TRBV29-1 to TRBJ2-7; 7 bases are a match to TRBD2. The V segment lost 6 bases and the J segment 7 bases; nucleotides outside the gene matches: 12. Germline V gene lookup returns CDR1 SQVTM and CDR2 ANQGSEA. The CDR3 totals 13 residues. The CDR3 is CSVLLSGGSEQYF. In nucleotides, the CDR3 is TGCAGCGTCCTACTCTCCGGGGGGTCAGAGCAGTACTTC.

The chain has TRBV28 and TRBJ2-1; D is possibly TRBD1 (5 bases). Germline values: CDR1 MDHEN, CDR2 SYDVKM. There are 13 residues in the CDR3. Between the trimmed V and J ends, which lost 8 bases and 5 bases, there was a span of 13 bases. The CDR3 here is CASRTRYNNEQFF. The CDR3 DNA reads TGTGCCAGCCGGACAAGATACAACAATGAGCAGTTCTTC.

This clonotype was observed at least ten times. This CDR3 is CASTGSYEQYF. The CDR3 DNA reads TGTGCCAGCACCGGAAGCTACGAGCAGTACTTC. J is TRBJ2-7 and V is TRBV25-1; no clear D. Looked up from germline, CDR1 is MGHDK and CDR2 is SYGVNS. The CDR3 totals 11 residues. V was pared by 7 bases and J by 3 bases, with 7 bases between.

The chain combines TRBV6-6 with TRBJ1-5, with 7 nucleotides matching TRBD1. CDR3 length: 15 residues. After removal of 2 bases from V and 11 bases from J, the junction contained 12 bases not matched to a gene. Germline V gene lookup returns CDR1 MNHNY and CDR2 SVGAGI (reference sequence). DNA of the CDR3: TGTGCCAGCAGTTACGGGGACCGAAGGGGGCGGGCCCAGCATTTT. It encodes CASSYGDRRGRAQHF.

The gene calls are TRBV7-3 and TRBJ1-5; D is unresolved. CDR1 and CDR2 from the germline V gene are SGHTA and FQGTGA. V was clipped by 7 bases and J by 4 bases, with 20 bases between them. The CDR3 runs 16 residues. The CDR3 spells CASTLYWEPINQPQHF. The CDR3 DNA is TGTGCCAGCACCTTGTATTGGGAGCCCATTAATCAGCCCCAGCATTTT.

This clonotype was recorded many times. The chain uses TRBV4-1 and TRBJ2-3, with D possibly being TRBD2 (6 bases). Looked up from germline, CDR1 is MGHRA and CDR2 is YSYEKL. Trimming cost V 4 bases and J 2 bases, with 22 bases left between them. The CDR3 length is 18 residues. In DNA, the CDR3 is TGCGCCAGCAGCCTTTACGGGGGAACCCGGCCGAACACAGATACGCAGTATTTT. It specifies CASSLYGGTRPNTDTQYF.

This clonotype has a handful of counts. The V call is TRBV28, the J call TRBJ2-7; the D gene could be TRBD1 or TRBD2 (6 bases each). Trimming took 4 bases from V and 1 from J, leaving 14 bases between them. This CDR3 contains 15 residues. Germline V gives CDR1 MDHEN, CDR2 SYDVKM. DNA of the CDR3: TGTGCCAGCAGTTGGGGGGCTCTAGAATCCTACGAGCAGTACTTC. This encodes CASSWGALESYEQYF.

Turning to this clonotype: One base away lies a much larger clone, so this may be a sequencing read error. The gene calls are TRBV27 and TRBJ2-7, with TRBD2 as a possible D gene (5 bases). CDR1 and CDR2 from the germline V gene are MNHEY and SMNVEV (reference sequence). This CDR3 has 13 amino acids. The CDR3 DNA follows: TGTGCCTGCAGCGGCGGGCCCTTAGGGGAGCAGTACTTC. This encodes CACSGGPLGEQYF.

A note on this clonotype: Possible read error: a much larger clone is one base away. This sequence joins TRBV12-3 or TRBV12-4 and TRBJ1-4; 7 bases line up with TRBD1. This CDR3 spans 15 amino acids. The V and J ends lost 5 bases and 6 bases, in that order; junction bases with no gene match: 9. The DNA of the CDR3 is TGTGCCAGCAGTACTGGACAGGAAGCCTATGAAAAACTGTTTTTT. Residues: CASSTGQEAYEKLFF.

This clonotype turned up a few times. The chain couples TRBV9 to TRBJ2-2; D tentatively reads TRBD1 or TRBD2 (5 bases each). CDR1 is SGDLS, CDR2 YYNGEE, per germline. The V end lost 3 bases, the J end lost 5 bases, and 14 bases lay between the germline ends. CDR3 length: 15 residues. The CDR3 region is CASSAGPPRTGELFF. The DNA of the CDR3 is TGTGCCAGCAGCGCGGGACCTCCCCGGACCGGGGAGCTGTTTTTT.

A note on this clonotype: This could be a read error, since a much larger clone is one nucleotide away. V gene TRBV9 combines with J gene TRBJ1-2, with D possibly TRBD1 on 6 matching bases. V was shortened by 3 bases and J by 8 bases, with 20 bases between the two germline ends. This CDR3 comprises 15 residues. The germline V gene has CDR1 SGDLS and CDR2 YYNGEE. CDR3 loop: CASSATTGPSRGYTF. In DNA form, the CDR3 reads TGTGCCAGCAGCGCCACCACAGGGCCGTCGCGAGGCTACACCTTC.

This clonotype was found many times. This chain uses TRBV20-1 with TRBJ2-1, with 11 bases lining up with TRBD2. After removal of 6 bases from V and 6 bases from J, the junction contained 7 bases not matched to a gene. Germline CDR1 and CDR2: DFQATT and SNEGSKA (reference sequence). The CDR3 loop spans 14 amino acids. CDR3 residues: CSARGLAEFNEQFF. In DNA form, the CDR3 reads TGCAGTGCCCGGGGACTAGCGGAATTCAATGAGCAGTTCTTC.

For this clonotype: A read error may explain this, as a much larger clone is one base away. The rearrangement joins TRBV5-1 to TRBJ2-5, with 9 bases fitting TRBD2. J gave up 11 bases and V 4 bases, and 12 bases lay outside the gene matches. This CDR3 has 14 residues. Germline V CDR1 and CDR2: SGHRS, YFSETQ. In DNA, the CDR3 is TGCGCCAGCAGCGGGACTAGCCTGAACAATGAGCAGTACTTC. Its translation: CASSGTSLNNEQYF.

The rearrangement uses TRBV7-9 and TRBJ2-3; D is ambiguous. The CDR3 totals 14 residues. V gave up 5 bases and J gave up 2 bases, with 11 bases separating them. Germline-derived CDR1 and CDR2 are SEHNR and FQNEAQ (reference sequence). In DNA form, the CDR3 reads TGTGCCAGCAGCCCCACACGCCTCACAGATACGCAGTATTTT. It is translated as CASSPTRLTDTQYF. Drawing the rest from reference TRBV7-9 and TRBJ2-3, the complete variable domain is DTGVSQNPRHKITKRGQNVTFRCDPISEHNRLYWYRQTLGQGPEFLTYFQNEAQLEKSRLLSDRFSAERPKGSFSTLEIQRTEQGDSAMYLCASSPTRLTDTQYFGPGTRLTVL.

The chain couples TRBV6-1 to TRBJ2-7, with 11 bases matching TRBD1. The tail of the sequence fits TRBJ2-5 better, so the J call may be wrong. The germline V gene has CDR1 MNHNS and CDR2 SASEGT. The CDR3 has 18 residues. The CDR3 DNA is TGTGCCAGCAGTCGATGGTTGGAAGCCGGGACAGGGGGAGAGACCCAGTACTTC. It is translated as CASSRWLEAGTGGETQYF.

This clonotype was recorded at least ten times. The genes are TRBV2 and TRBJ2-1, with TRBD1 identical over 7 bases. V lost 7 bases to trimming and J lost 4 bases; unmatched junction nucleotides: 7. The CDR3 is made up of 14 amino acids. Germline CDR1 reads SNHLY; CDR2 reads FYNNEI. The CDR3 DNA reads TGTGCCAGCAAACGGGACAGCTTTTACAATGAGCAGTTCTTC. Its protein is CASKRDSFYNEQFF.

The chain employs TRBV12-3 or TRBV12-4 and TRBJ2-4, with 7 positions matching TRBD2. The CDR3 runs 15 residues. V gave up 0 bases and J gave up 9 bases; unmatched junction bases: 8. CDR3 residues: CASSLATGGRGIQYF. Written as DNA, the CDR3 is TGTGCCAGCAGTTTAGCGACCGGGGGGAGGGGCATTCAGTACTTC.

This clonotype occurred many times. The CDR3 nucleotides are TGTGCCAGCAGCGTAGCGGTGGGCTCCTACGAGCAGTACTTC. The encoded protein is CASSVAVGSYEQYF. The rearrangement joins TRBV9 to TRBJ2-7; unclear D gene. This CDR3 has 14 residues. The germline V gene encodes CDR1 SGDLS and CDR2 YYNGEE. Trimming pared 0 bases from V and 0 bases from J, leaving 7 bases between.

Comment on this clonotype: This may stem from a read error, because a much larger clone lies one nucleotide away. V gene TRBV6-4 combines with J gene TRBJ2-3; TRBD2 agrees at 12 bases. The CDR3 consists of 15 residues. CDR1 and CDR2 (germline): MRHNA, SNTAGT. The CDR3 nucleotides read TGTTCCAGCAGTGACGGGACTAGCGGGACAGATACGCAGTATTTT. Translation: CSSSDGTSGTDTQYF.